Listed here are 3 T cell receptor beta chains from one sample, sequenced in a study of cytomegalovirus exposure and HLA in healthy donors (dated by TCRdb to the late 2010s). Receptor libraries were prepared by the immunoSEQ multiplex PCR assay. For the multiplex PCR, a mixture combining 60 forward primers for TCR Vbeta segments and 13 reverse primers for TCR Jbeta segments was used. The immuneACCESS repertoire file appears here via TCRdb, limited to in-frame rearrangements. These files lack a portion of the clones; in checked studies, under half of the deficit traces to unresolved V genes, and the cause of the others is not known. The sample has 150,000 or so clones on record, approximately 81% of them singletons. Jointly, the top ten make up 5.5% to 8% of the sample. What was sequenced was PBMCs. The receptors derive from a male donor in good health and CMV-seronegative.

This chain connects TRBV7-2 to TRBJ1-2; 7 positions agree with TRBD1. With 3 bases clipped from V and 8 bases from J, the junction kept 9 bases outside the gene matches. The CDR3 length is 14 residues. The V gene's germline CDR1 is SGHTA and CDR2 FQGNSA. The CDR3 protein is CASSLDRRAGGYTF. CDR3 coding DNA: TGTGCCAGCAGCTTGGACAGGAGAGCTGGGGGCTACACCTTC.

The V call is TRBV7-8, the J call TRBJ2-1; 10 nucleotides line up with TRBD2. Germline V CDR1 and CDR2: SGHVS, FQNEAQ. The V gene end was trimmed by 0 bases and the J gene end by 4 bases; junction bases not matched to a gene: 3. The CDR3 loop spans 16 amino acids. The CDR3 sequence: CASSLAGTSVYNEQFF. In DNA, the CDR3 is TGTGCCAGCAGCTTAGCGGGGACTAGCGTATACAATGAGCAGTTCTTC.

This chain uses TRBV5-4 with TRBJ2-1; 7 nucleotides agree with TRBD1. Unmatched junction bases numbered 13, after V lost 0 bases and J lost 7 bases. This CDR3 is 17 amino acids long. Germline V gene data show CDR1 as SGHNT and CDR2 as YYREEE (reference sequence). CDR3 nucleotides: TGTGCCAGCAGCTTGGGGGGATACTCGGGACAGCAGAATGAGCAGTTCTTC. It is translated as CASSLGGYSGQQNEQFF.